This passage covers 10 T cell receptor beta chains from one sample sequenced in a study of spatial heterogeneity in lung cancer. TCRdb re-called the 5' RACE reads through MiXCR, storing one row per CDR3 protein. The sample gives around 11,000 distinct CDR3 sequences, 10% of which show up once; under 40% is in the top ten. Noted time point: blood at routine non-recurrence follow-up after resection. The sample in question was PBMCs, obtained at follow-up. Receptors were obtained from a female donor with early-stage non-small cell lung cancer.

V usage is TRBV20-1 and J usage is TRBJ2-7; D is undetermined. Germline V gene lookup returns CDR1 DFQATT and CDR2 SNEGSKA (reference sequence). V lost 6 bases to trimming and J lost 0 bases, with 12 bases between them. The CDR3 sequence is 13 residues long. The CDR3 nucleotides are TGCAGTGCCCGGACCTCAAGCTCCTACGAGCAGTACTTC. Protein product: CSARTSSSYEQYF.

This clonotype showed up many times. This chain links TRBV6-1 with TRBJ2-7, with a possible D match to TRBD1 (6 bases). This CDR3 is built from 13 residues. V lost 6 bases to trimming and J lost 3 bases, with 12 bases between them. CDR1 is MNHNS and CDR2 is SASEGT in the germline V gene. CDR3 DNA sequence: TGTGCCAGCAGCGCCACAGGGAGCTACGAGCAGTACGTC. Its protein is CASSATGSYEQYV.

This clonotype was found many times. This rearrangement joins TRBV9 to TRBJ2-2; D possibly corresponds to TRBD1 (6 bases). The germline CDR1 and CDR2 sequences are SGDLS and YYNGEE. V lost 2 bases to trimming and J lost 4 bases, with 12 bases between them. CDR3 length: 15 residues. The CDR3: CASSVEQGSTGELFF. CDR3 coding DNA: TGTGCCAGCAGCGTGGAGCAGGGGAGCACCGGGGAGCTGTTTTTT.

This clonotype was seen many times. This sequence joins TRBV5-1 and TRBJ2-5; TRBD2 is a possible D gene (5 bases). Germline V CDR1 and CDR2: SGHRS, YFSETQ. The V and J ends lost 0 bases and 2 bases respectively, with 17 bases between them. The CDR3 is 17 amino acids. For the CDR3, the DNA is TGCGCCAGCAGCTTGGCCTCGGATAGAGGGCCACAAGAGACCCAGTACTTC. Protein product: CASSLASDRGPQETQYF.

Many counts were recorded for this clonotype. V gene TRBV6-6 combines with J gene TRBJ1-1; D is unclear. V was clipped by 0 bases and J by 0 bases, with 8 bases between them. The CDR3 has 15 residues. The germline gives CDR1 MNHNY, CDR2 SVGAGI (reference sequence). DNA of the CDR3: TGTGCCAGCAGTTACTCTAGGAAAATGAACACTGAAGCTTTCTTT. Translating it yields CASSYSRKMNTEAFF.

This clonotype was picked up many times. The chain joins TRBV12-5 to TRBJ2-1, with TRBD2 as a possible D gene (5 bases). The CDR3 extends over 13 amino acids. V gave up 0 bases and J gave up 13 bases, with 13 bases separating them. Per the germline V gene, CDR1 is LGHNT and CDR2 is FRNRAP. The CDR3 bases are TGTGCTAGTGGTTTGGTAGGACTGTCCCCCCAGTTCTTC. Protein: CASGLVGLSPQFF.

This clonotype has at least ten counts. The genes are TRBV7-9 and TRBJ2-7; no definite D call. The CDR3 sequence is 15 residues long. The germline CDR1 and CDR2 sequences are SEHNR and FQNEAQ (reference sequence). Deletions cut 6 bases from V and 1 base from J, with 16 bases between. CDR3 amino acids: CASSSSLVGSYEQYF. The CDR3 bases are TGTGCCAGCAGTTCAAGCTTGGTGGGGTCCTACGAGCAGTACTTC.

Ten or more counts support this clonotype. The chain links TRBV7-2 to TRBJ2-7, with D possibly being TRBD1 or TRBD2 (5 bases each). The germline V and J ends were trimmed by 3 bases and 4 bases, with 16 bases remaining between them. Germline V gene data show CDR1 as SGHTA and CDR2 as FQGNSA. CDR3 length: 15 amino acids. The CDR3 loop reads CASSLGVIRGYEQYF. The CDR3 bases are TGTGCCAGCAGCTTGGGGGTTATTCGCGGTTACGAGCAGTACTTC.

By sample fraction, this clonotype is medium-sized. The CDR3, as DNA: TGTGCCAGCAGCGTAGGTCAACAGGCAACGGATAGCACAGATACGCAGTATTTT. It specifies CASSVGQQATDSTDTQYF. The chain couples TRBV9 to TRBJ2-3; maybe TRBD1 (5 bases). Germline lookup yields CDR1 SGDLS and CDR2 YYNGEE. The CDR3 is 18 residues long. V was pared by 0 bases and J by 0 bases, with 17 bases between.

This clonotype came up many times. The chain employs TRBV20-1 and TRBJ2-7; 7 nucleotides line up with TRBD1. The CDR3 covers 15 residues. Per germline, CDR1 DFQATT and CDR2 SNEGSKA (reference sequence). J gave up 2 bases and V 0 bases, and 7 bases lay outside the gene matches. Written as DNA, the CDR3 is TGCAGTGCTAGAGACGCCAGGGGGACCACCTACGAGCAGTACTTC. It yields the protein CSARDARGTTYEQYF.